This TCR beta chain stems from a study of blood T cell repertoires in COVID-19. Repertoires were generated with immunoSEQ multiplex PCR, while TCRdb's copy carries only in-frame clones and drops some. Of over 400,000 clones listed, around nine tenths are singletons. The receptor comes from a woman between 45 and 60 years old with COVID-19, enrolled during active disease. The source material was peripheral blood.

The DNA for the CDR3 is TGTGCCAGTAGTATTAGTAGCGGCTACCGAGATGAGCAGTTCTTC. Translation: CASSISSGYRDEQFF. This chain links TRBV19 with TRBJ2-1; TRBD2 is a possible D gene (6 bases). Germline values: CDR1 LNHDA, CDR2 SQIVND (reference sequence). With 3 bases removed from V and 8 bases from J, the gap between germline ends came to 17 bases. This CDR3 is built from 15 residues.